Listed here is a single TCR beta chain. The antigen is unknown. This sample is part of a study of T cell responses to AZD1222 COVID-19 vaccine. Findings of the study overall: Nearly half of unique spike-specific TCRs reportedly avoided B.1.351 and B.1.1.7 mutated regions. AZD1222 recipients seropositive at baseline numbered only six or seven.

Germline loops: CDR1 SGHKS, CDR2 YYEKEE (reference sequence). The CDR3 has 14 residues. The V and J ends lost 4 bases and 10 bases respectively, with 18 bases between them. This table comes from immunoSEQ multiplex PCR, and its TCRdb copy is limited to in-frame clones, with some not included. In the table there are around 140,000 clones, roughly 90% of which are singletons. Source: peripheral blood, taken on day 0 of AZD1222 vaccination. The receptor was isolated from an adult in good health. The chain joins TRBV5-5 to TRBJ2-1; D may correspond to TRBD1 or TRBD2 (6 bases each). CDR3 coding DNA: TGTGCCAGCAGCCAGGAGGGGTGGGGGCCGGAGCAGTTCTTC. Its translation is CASSQEGWGPEQFF. The variable domain in full, with the rest retrieved from reference TRBV5-5 and TRBJ2-1, is DAGVTQSPTHLIKTRGQQVTLRCSPISGHKSVSWYQQVLGQGPQFIFQYYEKEERGRGNFPDRFSARQFPNYSSELNVNALLLGDSALYLCASSQEGWGPEQFFGPGTRLTVL.